This T cell receptor (beta chain) was sequenced in a study of blood T cell repertoires in COVID-19. The CDR3 length is 18 residues. CDR1 is LNHDA, CDR2 SQIVND, per germline (reference sequence). Germline trimming cut 2 bases from V and 4 bases from J; bases unmatched to any gene: 14. Sequencing used immunoSEQ multiplex PCR; TCRdb keeps in-frame clones, though not all of them. Of 150,000 to 200,000 clones listed, about 80% are singletons. This clone was seen a single time. The sequenced material came from peripheral blood. The TCR was taken from a woman aged 80 or over with acute or convalescent COVID-19. This chain uses TRBV19 with TRBJ1-1; 9 bases map to TRBD1. DNA of the CDR3: TGTGCCAGTAGTATACTCCCAGGACAGGGGTCCGAAAGCACTGAAGCTTTCTTT. It codes for CASSILPGQGSESTEAFF.